Listed below are T cell receptor beta chains from one sample, sequenced in a study of blood T cells in healthy people across ages. TCRdb processed the 5' RACE reads anew with MiXCR; each CDR3 protein has one entry. The sample holds about 830,000 distinct CDR3 sequences, roughly 60% seen once. Sequencing was carried out using blood. Receptors were obtained from a man aged 25 to 40 in good health. CDR3s include the opening cysteine and the closing phenylalanine or tryptophan. A D gene is named only where the DNA matches it firmly. Some rows have no size entry. The others give once, few or many, or a class for an expanded clone.

clone_size j_call cdr3_length d_call v_call cdr3_nt cdr3_aa
. TRBJ2-5 15 . TRBV4-2 TGTGCCAGCAGCCAAGATTCCGCTAGCGAGGAGACCCAGTACTTC CASSQDSASEETQYF
. TRBJ2-1 17 . TRBV4-3 TGCGCCAGCAGCCAAGATCTGTATAGCGGAGGAGGCAATGAGCAGTTCTTC CASSQDLYSGGGNEQFF
many TRBJ2-5 16 . TRBV20-1 TGCAGTGCTACTCCTGGCTTCGGGGACCGGGGAGAGACCCAGTACTTC CSATPGFGDRGETQYF
. TRBJ2-3 15 TRBD2 TRBV7-9 TGTGCCAGCAGCTTAGGGACTAGCGGGAGAGGGATGCAGTATTTT CASSLGTSGRGMQYF
. TRBJ1-6 13 TRBD1 TRBV7-9 TGTGCCAGCACGACAGGGAAGTTGTCACCCCTCCACTTT CASTTGKLSPLHF
. TRBJ1-2 14 TRBD1 TRBV20-1 TGCAGTGCTAGAGTGACAGGGGGCGCCGGTGGCTACACCTTC CSARVTGGAGGYTF
. TRBJ1-6 16 . TRBV27 TGTGCCAGCAGTCCGGGGAGTACCTCCTATAATTCACCCCTCCACTTT CASSPGSTSYNSPLHF
few TRBJ1-2 13 . TRBV20-1 TGCAGTGCTGGGGGTGCCGCTAACTATGGCTACACCTTC CSAGGAANYGYTF
few TRBJ2-1 13 TRBD2 TRBV20-1 TGCAGTGCGGTCAGCGGACTAGCGGGTCGGCAGTTCTTC CSAVSGLAGRQFF
. TRBJ1-2 14 . TRBV6-6 TGTGCCAGCAGTTACCTGGGGCGCGATACGGGCTACACCTTC CASSYLGRDTGYTF
few TRBJ2-7 16 TRBD2 TRBV7-2 TGTGCCAGCAGTGCCGGAGGGACTAGCGGAACCTACGAGCAGTACTTC CASSAGGTSGTYEQYF
few TRBJ2-7 13 TRBD2 TRBV9 TGTGCCAGCAGCGGGACTAGCGTCCTCGAGCAGTACTTC CASSGTSVLEQYF
. TRBJ2-1 15 TRBD2 TRBV6-6 TGTGCCAGCAGTTCAGAGACTAGCGGGTTAAAAGAGCAGTTCTTC CASSSETSGLKEQFF
few TRBJ1-2 13 . TRBV12-3/TRBV12-4 TGTGCCAGCAGTTTACTCACCAACTATGGCTACACCTTC CASSLLTNYGYTF
. TRBJ2-3 14 . TRBV18 TGTGCCAGCTCACTGATTTCAGCAACAGATACGCAGTATTTT CASSLISATDTQYF
. TRBJ2-1 15 TRBD2 TRBV25-1 TGTGCCAGCAGTGACCTAGCGGGAGGGCCCTATGAGCAGTTCTTC CASSDLAGGPYEQFF
. TRBJ1-5 17 TRBD1 TRBV20-1 TGCAGTGCTAGAGATTTCGGGGGACAGGGGTCCAATCAGCCCCAGCATTTT CSARDFGGQGSNQPQHF
. TRBJ1-2 12 . TRBV30 TGTGCCGGGGAGGACAAGATCTATGGCTACACCTTC CAGEDKIYGYTF
few TRBJ2-7 12 TRBD2 TRBV29-1 TGCAGCGTTGGGGCGGGAGTGAACGAGCAGTACTTC CSVGAGVNEQYF
. TRBJ1-2 13 . TRBV29-1 TGCAGTGGCGGATCCCCTGCTAACTATGGCTACACCTTC CSGGSPANYGYTF
few TRBJ2-7 16 TRBD2 TRBV4-3 TGCGCCAGCAGCCAGGGAACTAGCGGGGAACCCTACGAGCAGTACTTC CASSQGTSGEPYEQYF
. TRBJ2-4 14 . TRBV7-3 TGTGCCAGCAGCCCGAGCGGGCGGATAGGGGAGCAGTACTTC CASSPSGRIGEQYF
. TRBJ2-1 19 TRBD2 TRBV12-3/TRBV12-4 TGTGCCAGCAGTCCCGTTAGACTAGCGGCTCCGAGCTCCTACAATGAGCAGTTCTTC CASSPVRLAAPSSYNEQFF
. TRBJ2-1 15 TRBD2 TRBV20-1 TGCAGTGCTTATTCCAGCGGGAGGGCTTTAGATGAGCAGTTCTTC CSAYSSGRALDEQFF